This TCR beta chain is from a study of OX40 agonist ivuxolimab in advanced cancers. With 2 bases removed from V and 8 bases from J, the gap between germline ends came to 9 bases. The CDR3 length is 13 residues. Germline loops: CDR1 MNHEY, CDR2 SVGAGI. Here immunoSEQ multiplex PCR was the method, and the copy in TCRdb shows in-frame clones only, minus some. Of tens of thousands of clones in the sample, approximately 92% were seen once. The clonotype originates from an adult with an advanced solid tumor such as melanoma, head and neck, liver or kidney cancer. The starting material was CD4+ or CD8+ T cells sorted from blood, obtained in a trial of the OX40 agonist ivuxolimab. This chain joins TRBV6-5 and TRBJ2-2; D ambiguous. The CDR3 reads CASSYISEGELFF. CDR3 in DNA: TGTGCCAGCAGTTACATTTCGGAGGGGGAGCTGTTTTTT.